Listed below are T cell receptor beta chains from one sample, sequenced in a study of regulatory T cells in long-lasting Graves disease. MiXCR was run by TCRdb on the multiplex PCR reads, yielding one entry per CDR3 protein. The table lists approximately 350,000 distinct CDR3 sequences, 10% to 15% of them singletons. The sample was also reused in another study, on T cells in Graves' hyperthyroidism and ophthalmopathy.

Specimen: peripheral blood mononuclear cells (PBMCs), collected at new diagnosis, from a patient treated with antithyroid drugs. These receptors all come from a woman aged 18-30 years with Graves disease. Each CDR3 is given with its conserved first and last residue. A D gene is named only where the DNA matches it firmly. Some rows have no size entry. The others give once, few or many, or a class for an expanded clone.

>.|few|TRBJ2-1|TRBV5-6
TGTGCCAGCAGCTTGGCGGGAGCGCAGTTCTTC
CASSLAGAQFF
>TRBD2|many|TRBJ2-3|TRBV7-8
TGTGCCAGCAGCAAGCGGGGGGGAGTCACAGATACGCAGTATTTT
CASSKRGGVTDTQYF
>TRBD2|many|TRBJ2-1|TRBV28
TGTGCCAGCAGCCATCCGGGACTAGCGGGAGGACATCGCATCCCCCATTACAATGAGCAGTTCTTC
CASSHPGLAGGHRIPHYNEQFF
>.|.|TRBJ1-1|TRBV29-1
TGCAGCGGAGCAGTGAACACTGAAGCTTTCTTT
CSGAVNTEAFF
>.|.|TRBJ1-6|TRBV20-1
TGCAGTGCTCGAAGTAACAGGGCTCAATACTATAATTCACCCCTCCACTTT
CSARSNRAQYYNSPLHF
>.|.|TRBJ1-2|TRBV28
TGTGCCAGCGGCCGACAAGAGACTGGGGGCTACACCTTC
CASGRQETGGYTF
>.|many|TRBJ1-2|TRBV6-1
TGTGCCAGCAGCGGGCAGGGGTCCCCAAGTTATCATGGCTACACCTTC
CASSGQGSPSYHGYTF
>.|many|TRBJ1-1|TRBV6-2/TRBV6-3
TGTGCCAGCGGGATAACAAGCGCTGAAGCTTTCTTT
CASGITSAEAFF
>TRBD1|many|TRBJ2-7|TRBV29-1
TGCAGCGTTGGGGACAGGGGATCCTACGAGCAGTACTTC
CSVGDRGSYEQYF
>TRBD1|many|TRBJ1-1|TRBV7-2
TGTGCCAGCAGCTTAGCGGGCAGGGGGCGCATGAACACTGAAGCTTTCTTT
CASSLAGRGRMNTEAFF
>.|many|TRBJ1-2|TRBV7-2
TGTGCCAGCAGCCCGACAACTAACTATGGCTACACCTTC
CASSPTTNYGYTF
>.|.|TRBJ1-1|TRBV10-3
TGTGCCATCAAAGCCGGGAGACGGGACACTGAAGCTTTCTTT
CAIKAGRRDTEAFF
>TRBD1|.|TRBJ2-7|TRBV27
TGTGCCAGCAGTCCCTTACAGGGGGCCCACCCCTACGAGCAGTACTTC
CASSPLQGAHPYEQYF
>.|few|TRBJ1-2|TRBV6-1
TGTGCCAGCACTTCCCGGGGCCCCTATGGCTACACCTTC
CASTSRGPYGYTF
>TRBD1|few|TRBJ1-3|TRBV28
TGTGCCAGCAAGGACAGGGGGGACGCTGGAAACACCATATATTTT
CASKDRGDAGNTIYF
>TRBD1|many|TRBJ2-1|TRBV6-1
TGTGCCAGCAGTACTGGACAGGGGTACTACAATGAGCAGTTCTTC
CASSTGQGYYNEQFF
>.|many|TRBJ2-7|TRBV4-3
TGCGCCAGCAGCCTCGCGCACGGGACTCCCTACGAGCAGTACTTC
CASSLAHGTPYEQYF
>TRBD1|many|TRBJ1-2|TRBV28
TGTGCCAGCAGTTTATTCAGGGCACTCGGGACAGGGGGCAGGGACTATGGCTACACCTTC
CASSLFRALGTGGRDYGYTF
>.|few|TRBJ2-7|TRBV27
TGTGCCAGCAGTCATAACAGGGAACTCTACGAGCAGTACTTC
CASSHNRELYEQYF
>.|many|TRBJ2-7|TRBV2
TGTGCCAGCAGTGTAGCATTCAGCTCCTACGAGCAGTACTTC
CASSVAFSSYEQYF
>.|many|TRBJ2-2|TRBV7-2
TGTGCCAGCAGCTTAGCGCCAGGCGATACCGGGGAGCTGTTTTTT
CASSLAPGDTGELFF
>TRBD1|many|TRBJ1-2|TRBV12-3/TRBV12-4
TGTGCCAGCAGTCCCCCGACAGGGGGCGATTACTATGGCTACACCTTC
CASSPPTGGDYYGYTF
>TRBD2|.|TRBJ2-1|TRBV28
TGCGCCAGCAGCCGCCGAATAGCGGGGCACGACAATGAGCAGTTCTTC
CASSRRIAGHDNEQFF
>.|many|TRBJ1-2|TRBV9
TGTGCCAGCAGCGTAGGTCCGGGGAATGGGTATGGCTACACCTTC
CASSVGPGNGYGYTF
>TRBD1|many|TRBJ1-2|TRBV3-1
TGTGCCAGCAGCCAAGGGACAGGCTATGGCTACACCTTC
CASSQGTGYGYTF
>.|many|TRBJ2-4|TRBV7-8
TGTGCCAGCAGCCCAGAGGGGGGTAGCGCTATAGGGGACATTCAGTACTTC
CASSPEGGSAIGDIQYF
>TRBD1|.|TRBJ2-7|TRBV20-1
TGCAGTGCGAGGGACAGGCTATACGAGCAGTACTTC
CSARDRLYEQYF
>TRBD2|few|TRBJ2-1|TRBV4-1
TGCGCCAGCAGCCGGCGTGGCCTAGCGGACCACAATGAGCAGTTCTTC
CASSRRGLADHNEQFF
>.|.|TRBJ1-3|TRBV4-3
TGCGCCAGCAGCCAAGATCGGCGGCGCTCTGGAAACACCATATATTTT
CASSQDRRRSGNTIYF
>.|many|TRBJ1-2|TRBV6-1
TGTGCCAGCAGTAGAGGCTACAGCTATACGTCCTATGGCTACACCTTC
CASSRGYSYTSYGYTF
>TRBD1|.|TRBJ1-1|TRBV6-1
TGTGCCAGCAGTGCGGACAGGGGTAACACTGAAGCTTTCTTT
CASSADRGNTEAFF
>.|few|TRBJ2-5|TRBV10-1
TGCGCCAGCTCAGGAGGGGTATTGGAGACCCAGTACTTC
CASSGGVLETQYF
>TRBD2|many|TRBJ2-3|TRBV12-3/TRBV12-4
TGTGCCAGCATCCAAGGGTTTAGCGGGGGGAAAAGCACAGATACGCAGTATTTT
CASIQGFSGGKSTDTQYF
>.|many|TRBJ1-1|TRBV2
TGTGCCAGCAGGGGCTTGGAGGGAACTGAAGCTTTCTTT
CASRGLEGTEAFF
>.|few|TRBJ2-5|TRBV15
TGTGCCACCAGCAGAGATTTTCCGGGTGTAGTAGTGGAGACCCAGTACTTC
CATSRDFPGVVVETQYF
>.|few|TRBJ2-7|TRBV7-2
TGTGCCAGCAGCTTAGGCCCCCGGGGTACCTACGAGCAGTACTTC
CASSLGPRGTYEQYF
>.|many|TRBJ1-1|TRBV7-9
TGTGCCAGCACCCTGGGACAACTCAGTGAAGCTTTCTTT
CASTLGQLSEAFF
>TRBD2|many|TRBJ2-1|TRBV12-3/TRBV12-4
TGTGCCAGCAGTTTAGTCTGGGTAGCGGGACAAGGTGTTACTGAGCAGTTCTTC
CASSLVWVAGQGVTEQFF
>.|many|TRBJ2-5|TRBV29-1
TGCAGCGTTGAAGATATCCGGGGATTGGAGACCCAGTACTTC
CSVEDIRGLETQYF
>TRBD2|.|TRBJ2-3|TRBV5-6
TGTGCCAGCAGCTTGGGGTCTAGCGGGGGAGGTACGCAGTATTTT
CASSLGSSGGGTQYF
>TRBD2|many|TRBJ2-1|TRBV10-3
TGTGCCATCAGTGCCGGGACTAGCGGGAGGGCCGCCTACAATGAGCAGTTCTTC
CAISAGTSGRAAYNEQFF
>.|many|TRBJ2-2|TRBV12-3/TRBV12-4
TGTGCCAGCAGTCGGACCGGGTGGACCGGGGAGCTGTTTTTT
CASSRTGWTGELFF
>.|.|TRBJ1-2|TRBV20-1
TGCAGTGCTAGAGGGTCGTTGACAGCCAGTAACTATGGCTACACCTTC
CSARGSLTASNYGYTF
>TRBD1|few|TRBJ1-5|TRBV10-3
TGTGCCATCAGCCCGACAGGGTATAGCAATCAGCCCCAGCATTTT
CAISPTGYSNQPQHF
>TRBD1|many|TRBJ2-7|TRBV19
TGTGCCAGCAGCTTAAGCGGCACAGGGGACTACGAGCAGTACTTC
CASSLSGTGDYEQYF
>TRBD2|many|TRBJ2-2|TRBV10-3
TGTGCCATCAGTGAGAGTCCTAGCGGGAGGTCCCACGGGGAGCTGTTTTTT
CAISESPSGRSHGELFF